This passage covers 32 T cell receptor beta chains from one sample sequenced in a study of control samples from healthy donors and cancer patients. Here immunoSEQ multiplex PCR was the method, and the copy in TCRdb shows in-frame clones only, minus some. The profile shows 130,000 or so clones, more than 70% of them singletons. Material for sequencing was blood. Receptor source: a man aged 50 or older in good health.

The CDR3 region has the DNA TGTGCCAGCAGTCTTTTGAAGTACGAGCAGTACTTC. It yields the protein CASSLLKYEQYF. V and J are TRBV12-3 or TRBV12-4 and TRBJ2-7; D is ambiguous. V gave up 5 bases and J gave up 4 bases, with 9 bases separating them. CDR3 size: 12 residues.

This CDR3 is CASSRGGDQPQHF. The CDR3 DNA reads TGTGCCAGCAGCCGGGGTGGTGATCAGCCCCAGCATTTT. The V and J genes are TRBV11-3 and TRBJ1-5; D gene uncertain. Germline loops: CDR1 SGHNT, CDR2 YENEEA. The length of the CDR3 is 13 residues. The germline V and J ends were trimmed by 5 bases and 5 bases, with 10 bases remaining between them.

This clone was seen more than once but under ten times. The chain recombines TRBV6-6 with TRBJ1-6; D is perhaps TRBD1 (5 bases). Germline V gene sequence: CDR1 MNHNY, CDR2 SVGAGI (reference sequence). The ends were cut back, 6 bases at V and 8 bases at J, with 17 bases in the middle. The CDR3 totals 15 residues. CDR3 residues: CASSDNRSGYSPLHF. DNA of the CDR3: TGTGCCAGCAGCGATAACAGGAGTGGCTATTCACCCCTCCACTTT.

This chain uses TRBV2 with TRBJ1-6; possibly TRBD1 for D (6 bases). In germline, CDR1 is SNHLY, CDR2 FYNNEI. The CDR3 has 13 residues. Deletions cut 10 bases from V and 7 bases from J, with 14 bases between. The CDR3 coding sequence is TGTGCCACTAACAGGGAACTAAATTCACCCCTCCACTTT. Amino acids: CATNRELNSPLHF. Combining the CDR3 with reference TRBV2 and TRBJ1-6 gives the whole variable domain EPEVTQTPSHQVTQMGQEVILRCVPISNHLYFYWYRQILGQKVEFLVSFYNNEISEKSEIFDDQFSVERPDGSNFTLKIRSTKLEDSAMYFCATNRELNSPLHFGNGTRLTVT.

This rearrangement joins TRBV28 to TRBJ2-5, with TRBD1 identical over 9 bases. Germline CDR1 is MDHEN and CDR2 is SYDVKM. Losses at the gene ends were 6 bases for V and 7 bases for J; bases not matched to a gene: 15. There are 16 residues in the CDR3. In nucleotides, the CDR3 is TGTGCCAGCAGAACCCCGGGACAGGGAGGCAGGGGGACCCAGTACTTC. Encoded protein: CASRTPGQGGRGTQYF.

The rearrangement uses TRBV11-2 and TRBJ1-2; D gene unclear. The CDR3 extends over 13 amino acids. Germline assignment: CDR1 SGHAT and CDR2 FQNNGV. V was pared by 0 bases and J by 7 bases, with 9 bases between. The CDR3 sequence is CASSLDRNGGYTF. CDR3 bases: TGTGCCAGCAGCTTAGACAGGAATGGTGGCTACACCTTC.

The rearrangement links TRBV7-2 to TRBJ1-6; the match to TRBD1 covers 9 bases. The junction had 12 bases not matched to a gene; V was cut back by 3 bases and J by 9 bases. Germline CDR1 reads SGHTA; CDR2 reads FQGNSA. The CDR3 totals 17 residues. The CDR3: CASSLGFTGGAGSPLHF. In DNA form, the CDR3 reads TGTGCCAGCAGCTTGGGATTTACAGGGGGCGCGGGTTCACCCCTCCACTTT.

The rearrangement uses TRBV5-1 and TRBJ1-4; 8 nucleotides line up with TRBD1. The CDR3 is 15 residues long. CDR1 is SGHRS and CDR2 is YFSETQ in the germline V gene. With V trimmed by 3 bases and J by 5 bases, 6 bases remained unmatched. CDR3 protein: CASSYSGTGNEKLFF. In nucleotides, the CDR3 is TGCGCCAGCAGCTACTCCGGGACAGGCAATGAAAAACTGTTTTTT.

This chain connects TRBV18 to TRBJ1-5, with D possibly being TRBD1 (6 bases). Trimming took off 2 bases at V and 7 bases at J, with 12 bases between the two ends. The CDR3 has 14 amino acids. CDR1 and CDR2 (germline): KGHSH, LQKENI. The CDR3, as DNA: TGTGCCAGCTCACCATCAGGGGTTGGCCAGCCCCAGCATTTT. Translated: CASSPSGVGQPQHF.

V and J are TRBV19 and TRBJ2-2; 10 bases align to TRBD1. This CDR3 has 16 residues. V lost 2 bases and J lost 7; bases outside the gene matches: 7. Germline assignment: CDR1 LNHDA and CDR2 SQIVND (reference sequence). Here the CDR3 reads CASSIRQGAAGGELFF. The CDR3 DNA sequence: TGTGCCAGTAGTATAAGACAGGGGGCAGCTGGCGGGGAGCTGTTTTTT.

J is TRBJ1-5 and V is TRBV19; 8 bases are shared with TRBD1. Germline CDR1 LNHDA, CDR2 SQIVND (reference sequence). The J segment lost 7 bases and the V segment lost 5 bases, leaving 13 bases of the junction unmatched. The CDR3 is 16 residues long. CDR3 protein: CASSPTWTGQGQPQHF. In nucleotides, the CDR3 is TGTGCCAGTAGTCCAACCTGGACAGGGCAGGGGCAGCCCCAGCATTTT.

This clone appeared a few times. The sample contains more than one DNA sequence encoding this CDR3. The chain combines TRBV5-5 with TRBJ2-3; 11 bases map to TRBD2. Germline values: CDR1 SGHKS, CDR2 YYEKEE (reference sequence). This CDR3 is 16 amino acids long. V was clipped by 5 bases and J by 5 bases; unmatched bases: 10. As DNA, the CDR3 is TGTGCCAGCAGTAGAGGGACTAGCGGAGAGTTAGATACGCAGTATTTT. Translation: CASSRGTSGELDTQYF.

The chain couples TRBV30 to TRBJ2-3; 8 nucleotides align to TRBD1. Germline CDR1 is GTSNPN and CDR2 is SVGIG (reference sequence). The CDR3 covers 14 residues. Trimming took 5 bases from V and 3 from J; bases not matched to a gene: 7. The CDR3 bases are TGTGCCTGGGCACCGGGACAGGCAACAGATACGCAGTATTTT. Amino acid sequence: CAWAPGQATDTQYF.

The chain uses TRBV28 and TRBJ2-5, with D perhaps TRBD2 (5 bases). Trimming pared 4 bases from V and 5 bases from J, leaving 8 bases between. The CDR3 length is 12 residues. Germline lookup yields CDR1 MDHEN and CDR2 SYDVKM. For the CDR3, the DNA is TGTGCCAGCAGTTCTCAGCGGGAGACCCAGTACTTC. This codes for CASSSQRETQYF.

This clone was picked up a small number of times. V and J are TRBV4-1 and TRBJ2-5, with 10 bases aligning to TRBD1. CDR3 length equals 15 residues. J gave up 4 bases and V 4 bases, and 6 bases lay outside the gene matches. Germline V gives CDR1 MGHRA, CDR2 YSYEKL. CDR3 nucleotides: TGCGCCAGCAGCCCAACCCGGACAGGGGGAGAGACCCAGTACTTC. Its protein product is CASSPTRTGGETQYF.

The genes are TRBV11-2 and TRBJ1-6; the D is unclear. The V and J ends lost 5 bases and 10 bases respectively, with 12 bases between them. The CDR3 has 13 amino acids. Germline V CDR1 and CDR2: SGHAT, FQNNGV. CDR3 protein: CASSPATTSPLHF. The CDR3 DNA reads as TGTGCCAGCAGCCCTGCTACAACCTCACCCCTCCACTTT. Together with reference TRBV11-2 and TRBJ1-6, the CDR3 gives the full variable domain: EAGVAQSPRYKIIEKRQSVAFWCNPISGHATLYWYQQILGQGPKLLIQFQNNGVVDDSQLPKDRFSAERLKGVDSTLKIQPAKLEDSAVYLCASSPATTSPLHFGNGTRLTVT.

V usage is TRBV18 and J usage is TRBJ1-3; D remains unclear. In germline, CDR1 is KGHSH, CDR2 LQKENI. The CDR3 runs to 16 residues. Trimming took 2 bases from V and 0 from J, leaving 11 bases between them. CDR3 sequence reads: CASSPNPPHSGNTIYF. The CDR3 DNA is TGTGCCAGCTCACCAAACCCCCCGCACTCTGGAAACACCATATATTTT.

The rearrangement links TRBV14 to TRBJ2-7, with 10 bases aligning to TRBD2. The CDR3 has 13 residues. CDR1 is SGHDN and CDR2 is FVKESK in the germline V gene. The trim removed 8 bases at V and 2 bases at J, leaving 3 bases unmatched. In nucleotides, the CDR3 is TGTGCCAGCCGGACTAGCGGTACCTACGAGCAGTACTTC. Translated, it gives CASRTSGTYEQYF.

The J gene is TRBJ1-2, the V gene TRBV5-1; 8 nucleotides line up with TRBD1. V shed 2 bases, J shed 13 bases, and the junction held 7 bases outside the gene matches. The V gene's germline CDR1 is SGHRS and CDR2 YFSETQ. The CDR3 runs 12 residues. This chain's CDR3 is CASSFETGAGTF. CDR3 bases: TGCGCCAGCAGCTTCGAGACAGGGGCCGGCACCTTC.

This sequence joins TRBV12-5 and TRBJ2-2, with a possible D match to TRBD2 (6 bases). This CDR3 is 16 amino acids long. Germline V CDR1 and CDR2: LGHNT, FRNRAP. Trimming removed 7 bases from V and 1 base from J, with 16 bases in between. The CDR3: CASVPSGGLNTGELFF. The CDR3, as DNA: TGTGCTAGTGTCCCCAGTGGGGGGTTGAACACCGGGGAGCTGTTTTTT.

The chain uses TRBV19 and TRBJ1-3; D is ambiguous. This CDR3 spans 15 amino acids. Trimming stripped 7 bases from V and 3 bases from J, with 16 bases between. The germline V gene has CDR1 LNHDA and CDR2 SQIVND (reference sequence). The CDR3 region has the DNA TGTGCCAGTACCGGCTTGGGGAGCTTTGGAAACACCATATATTTT. This gives the protein CASTGLGSFGNTIYF.

This chain links TRBV5-3 with TRBJ2-5; no definite D call. TRBV5-3 is labeled an ORF, and its function is uncertain. CDR3 length: 14 amino acids. V was pared by 3 bases and J by 13 bases, with 22 bases between. The CDR3 DNA reads TGTGCCAGAAGCTCGAAACTTCCGGGCGCCGCCCCGTACTTC. This translates into CARSSKLPGAAPYF.

This chain links TRBV4-1 with TRBJ2-3; 7 nucleotides line up with TRBD2. The CDR3 sequence is 16 residues long. V dropped 4 bases and J dropped 0; count of bases not matched to a gene: 7. Germline CDR1 and CDR2: MGHRA and YSYEKL. The CDR3 bases are TGCGCCAGCAGCCGGGCGGGGGAATCTAGCACAGATACGCAGTATTTT. It yields the protein CASSRAGESSTDTQYF.

The J gene is TRBJ1-2, the V gene TRBV15, with 10 bases identical to TRBD1. With 5 bases clipped from V and 4 bases from J, the junction kept 4 bases outside the gene matches. The CDR3 contains 14 residues. Germline CDR1 LNHNV, CDR2 YYDKDF (reference sequence). Written as DNA, the CDR3 is TGTGCCACCAGCTCGACAGGGGGCTTCTATGGCTACACCTTC. Its translation is CATSSTGGFYGYTF.

In nucleotides, the CDR3 is TGTGCCAGCAGCCAATCGCCGCAGGGGGGTGAAAAACTGTTTTTT. Encoded protein: CASSQSPQGGEKLFF. The chain uses TRBV16 and TRBJ1-4, with 7 bases that match TRBD1. The CDR3 loop spans 15 amino acids. CDR1 is KGHSY and CDR2 is FQNENV in the germline V gene. V shed 0 bases and J 7 bases; nucleotides not matched to a gene: 5. Filled out from reference TRBV16 and TRBJ1-4, the complete variable domain reads GEEVAQTPKHLVRGEGQKAKLYCAPIKGHSYVFWYQQVLKNEFKFLISFQNENVFDETGMPKERFSAKCLPNSPCSLEIQATKLEDSAVYFCASSQSPQGGEKLFFGSGTQLSVL.

The chain combines TRBV5-6 with TRBJ1-5, with 12 bases aligning to TRBD1. V lost 0 bases, J lost 5 bases, and 12 bases stayed unmatched. The CDR3 sequence is 19 residues long. Germline values: CDR1 SGHDT, CDR2 YYEEEE. The CDR3 protein is CASSLAGSGTGGFYQPQHF. The CDR3 nucleotides read TGTGCCAGCAGCTTGGCCGGTTCCGGGACAGGGGGCTTCTATCAGCCCCAGCATTTT.

The rearrangement links TRBV29-1 to TRBJ1-2; weak D call: TRBD1 (5 bases). Germline V gene sequence: CDR1 SQVTM, CDR2 ANQGSEA. V was shortened by 2 bases and J by 4 bases, with 26 bases between the two germline ends. The CDR3 totals 18 residues. CDR3 DNA: TGCAGCGTTGAACCGTGGTTGGGACCGGAACTTATGGGCTATGGCTACACCTTC. It codes for CSVEPWLGPELMGYGYTF.

V and J are TRBV19 and TRBJ1-2, with no clear D. Germline loops: CDR1 LNHDA, CDR2 SQIVND (reference sequence). V gave up 5 bases and J gave up 2 bases, with 15 bases separating them. The CDR3 loop spans 15 amino acids. The DNA for the CDR3 is TGTGCCAGTAGTTCCCAATCCCTAGCGAACTATGGCTACACCTTC. Amino acids: CASSSQSLANYGYTF.

This clone was seen once. The gene calls are TRBV3-1 (or the pseudogene TRBV3-2) and TRBJ2-1; TRBD2 aligns across 11 bases. The CDR3 extends over 16 amino acids. The germline CDR1 and CDR2 sequences are LGHDT and YNNKEL (reference sequence). V lost 4 bases to trimming and J lost 5 bases; unmatched junction nucleotides: 7. CDR3 in amino acids: CASSPTTSGVDNEQFF. The CDR3 DNA reads TGTGCCAGCAGCCCAACGACTAGCGGGGTAGACAATGAGCAGTTCTTC.

This chain connects TRBV6-6 to TRBJ1-2, with 7 bases lining up with TRBD1. In germline, CDR1 is MNHNY, CDR2 SVGAGI (reference sequence). The length of the CDR3 is 13 residues. The V gene end was trimmed by 7 bases and the J gene end by 6 bases; junction bases not matched to a gene: 8. The CDR3 loop reads CASTTETGNGYTF. Here the CDR3 DNA reads TGTGCCAGCACTACCGAGACAGGGAATGGCTACACCTTC.

The CDR3 reads CSASGADNYGYTF. The CDR3 DNA reads as TGCAGTGCTAGTGGTGCCGATAACTATGGCTACACCTTC. The rearrangement links TRBV20-1 to TRBJ1-2; no definite D call. V dropped 3 bases and J dropped 1 base, with 9 bases sitting between them. The germline CDR1 and CDR2 sequences are DFQATT and SNEGSKA (reference sequence). The CDR3 loop spans 13 amino acids.

In DNA form, the CDR3 reads TGTGCCAGCAGCCCCTCCGGGACTAGCGAAGAGACCCAGTACTTC. Translation gives CASSPSGTSEETQYF. V and J are TRBV6-2 or TRBV6-3 and TRBJ2-5, with TRBD2 matching 10 bases. This CDR3 region has 15 residues. V was pared by 6 bases and J by 3 bases, with 7 bases of the junction left unmatched. Germline assignment: CDR1 MNHEY and CDR2 SVGEGT.